The 30 T cell receptor beta chains presented below share a single source sample, sequenced in a study of blood T cell repertoires in COVID-19. Using immunoSEQ multiplex PCR, the repertoire was profiled, and TCRdb retains in-frame clones only, with some absent. The profile shows some 700,000 clones, 90% of them singletons. Sequences were obtained from peripheral blood. These receptors originate from a woman under 30 with acute or convalescent COVID-19.

The chain links TRBV13 to TRBJ1-2, with a tentative D call TRBD1 (5 bases). Germline values: CDR1 PRHDT, CDR2 FYEKMQ (reference sequence). The CDR3 length is 15 residues. Trimming stripped 4 bases from V and 2 bases from J, with 14 bases between. The CDR3, as DNA: TGTGCCAGCAGCTGGAGGGCAGGGCTAAACTATGGCTACACCTTC. Encoded protein: CASSWRAGLNYGYTF.

V is TRBV19 and J is TRBJ2-7; TRBD1 agrees at 9 bases. V lost 5 bases, J lost 4 bases, and 12 bases stayed unmatched. CDR3 length equals 16 residues. Germline loops: CDR1 LNHDA, CDR2 SQIVND (reference sequence). DNA of the CDR3: TGTGCCAGTAGTTCCTCGGACAGGGGAAGGAGTTACGAGCAGTACTTC. Translating it yields CASSSSDRGRSYEQYF.

The chain employs TRBV5-5 and TRBJ1-1, with D possibly being TRBD1 (6 bases). CDR3 size: 14 residues. V was trimmed by 3 bases and J by 10 bases, leaving 19 bases between them. Germline V CDR1 and CDR2: SGHKS, YYEKEE (reference sequence). CDR3 in amino acids: CASSSKFEQGAAFF. The DNA of the CDR3 is TGTGCCAGCAGCTCTAAATTCGAACAGGGAGCAGCTTTCTTT.

V and J are TRBV9 and TRBJ1-6; TRBD1 is a possible D gene (6 bases). CDR3 size: 16 residues. Trimming took 3 bases from V and 0 from J, leaving 10 bases between them. CDR1 SGDLS and CDR2 YYNGEE come from the germline V gene. The CDR3 DNA sequence: TGTGCCAGCAGCGGATCGACAGGCTCCTATAATTCACCCCTCCACTTT. Protein: CASSGSTGSYNSPLHF.

The chain has TRBV3-1 (or the pseudogene TRBV3-2) and TRBJ2-3, with 7 positions matching TRBD2. This CDR3 spans 16 amino acids. With V trimmed by 0 bases and J by 2 bases, 5 bases remained unmatched. Germline V CDR1 and CDR2: LGHDT, YNNKEL (reference sequence). In DNA, the CDR3 is TGTGCCAGCAGCCAAGAGGCCGGGGGGTCCACAGATACGCAGTATTTT. This sequence encodes CASSQEAGGSTDTQYF.

The count of this clone is one. The genes are TRBV23-1 and TRBJ2-7; 9 nucleotides match TRBD1. TRBV23-1 has ORF status, its function being uncertain. Trimming removed 0 bases from V and 6 bases from J; junction bases left unmatched: 3. The length of the CDR3 is 14 residues. CDR3 DNA sequence: TGCGCCAGCAGTCAATCGGGACAGGGCGCCGAGCAGTACTTC. Its protein product is CASSQSGQGAEQYF.

The CDR3, as DNA: TGTGCCAGCAGCGTAGGCGCGGATGGCTACACCTTC. Translating gives CASSVGADGYTF. The V and J genes are TRBV9 and TRBJ1-2; D unclear. The CDR3 loop spans 12 amino acids. The V end lost 0 bases, the J end lost 6 bases, and 6 bases lay between the germline ends. Germline loops: CDR1 SGDLS, CDR2 YYNGEE.

The J gene is TRBJ1-2, the V gene TRBV6-1, with D perhaps matching TRBD1 (5 bases). CDR3 size: 15 residues. Trimming left V 3 bases short and J 3 bases short, with 14 bases between. Germline CDR1 is MNHNS and CDR2 is SASEGT. The CDR3 nucleotides read TGTGCCAGCAGTGATCGATACCAGGGTGACTATGGCTACACCTTC. Residues: CASSDRYQGDYGYTF.

The chain uses TRBV19 and TRBJ2-3, with 8 nucleotides matching TRBD2. The CDR3 sequence is 13 residues long. Trimming cost V 5 bases and J 6 bases; bases outside gene matches: 4. Germline assignment: CDR1 LNHDA and CDR2 SQIVND (reference sequence). The CDR3 region has the DNA TGTGCCAGTAGTCCGCGGGAGGCGGATACGCAGTATTTT. Its protein product is CASSPREADTQYF. Looking up the rest from reference TRBV19 and TRBJ2-3 gives the full variable domain: DGGITQSPKYLFRKEGQNVTLSCEQNLNHDAMYWYRQDPGQGLRLIYYSQIVNDFQKGDIAEGYSVSREKKESFPLTVTSAQKNPTAFYLCASSPREADTQYFGPGTRLTVL.

CDR3 protein: CASSTTSGGTDTQYF. CDR3 bases: TGTGCCAGCAGCACGACTAGCGGGGGAACAGATACGCAGTATTTT. The V call is TRBV7-3, the J call TRBJ2-3; 12 bases agree with TRBD2. This CDR3 region has 15 residues. After removal of 5 bases from V and 3 bases from J, the junction contained 3 bases not matched to a gene. The germline V gene has CDR1 SGHTA and CDR2 FQGTGA.

This chain connects TRBV5-1 to TRBJ1-2, with 9 bases matching TRBD1. Losses at the gene ends were 5 bases for V and 7 bases for J; bases not matched to a gene: 9. CDR3 length: 14 residues. Germline values: CDR1 SGHRS, CDR2 YFSETQ. The CDR3 DNA follows: TGCGCCAGCAGTAAAACAGGGGGCTGGGGTGGCTACACCTTC. This encodes CASSKTGGWGGYTF. Drawing the rest from reference TRBV5-1 and TRBJ1-2, the complete variable domain is KAGVTQTPRYLIKTRGQQVTLSCSPISGHRSVSWYQQTPGQGLQFLFEYFSETQRNKGNFPGRFSGRQFSNSRSEMNVSTLELGDSALYLCASSKTGGWGGYTFGSGTRLTVV.

The chain links TRBV6-5 to TRBJ1-2; no clear D gene. This CDR3 has 14 residues. Between the trimmed V and J ends, which lost 2 bases and 2 bases, there was a span of 9 bases. Germline lookup yields CDR1 MNHEY and CDR2 SVGAGI. The CDR3 nucleotides are TGTGCCAGCAGTTACGCGCGGAAAAACTATGGCTACACCTTC. This encodes CASSYARKNYGYTF.

The chain uses TRBV27 and TRBJ2-2; D ambiguous. In germline, CDR1 is MNHEY, CDR2 SMNVEV (reference sequence). Deletions cut 2 bases from V and 7 bases from J, with 8 bases between. The CDR3 runs to 13 residues. CDR3 amino acids: CASSLLGLGELFF. The DNA of the CDR3 is TGTGCCAGCAGTTTACTTGGGCTCGGGGAGCTGTTTTTT.

This clone was observed once. This chain joins TRBV27 and TRBJ2-4; TRBD1 might be the D (6 bases). The germline CDR1 and CDR2 sequences are MNHEY and SMNVEV (reference sequence). The ends were cut back, 5 bases at V and 4 bases at J, with 24 bases in the middle. This CDR3 is 18 amino acids long. Here the CDR3 reads CASSPTGTVWRTKNIQYF. CDR3 in DNA: TGTGCCAGCAGTCCGACAGGAACAGTTTGGAGAACTAAAAACATTCAGTACTTC.

The gene calls are TRBV19 and TRBJ2-1, with 8 bases lining up with TRBD2. The length of the CDR3 is 15 residues. Germline V gene sequence: CDR1 LNHDA, CDR2 SQIVND (reference sequence). Trimming at V came to 5 bases and at J to 6 bases, leaving 9 bases not matched to a gene. The CDR3, as DNA: TGTGCCAGTAGTGATGCAGCGGGGGTCGCCAATGAGCAGTTCTTC. This codes for CASSDAAGVANEQFF.

Worth noting for this clone: Different DNA sequences within this sample yield the same CDR3. V gene TRBV5-4 combines with J gene TRBJ1-1; 10 nucleotides align to TRBD1. V lost 5 bases to trimming and J lost 1 base; unmatched junction nucleotides: 2. CDR3 length: 14 amino acids. The germline V gene has CDR1 SGHNT and CDR2 YYREEE (reference sequence). CDR3 DNA sequence: TGTGCCAGCAGACGGGACAGGGGGAACACTGAAGCTTTCTTT. Residues: CASRRDRGNTEAFF.

The V and J genes are TRBV9 and TRBJ1-3, with D possibly TRBD1 on 6 matching bases. Trimming took 1 base from V and 3 from J, leaving 14 bases between them. The CDR3 contains 16 residues. In germline, CDR1 is SGDLS, CDR2 YYNGEE. CDR3 protein: CASSVQGSVHGNTIYF. The CDR3 DNA sequence: TGTGCCAGCAGCGTACAGGGGTCGGTTCATGGAAACACCATATATTTT.

The chain is built from TRBV6-5 and TRBJ1-1; no clear D gene. Looked up from germline, CDR1 is MNHEY and CDR2 is SVGAGI. Trimming pared 2 bases from V and 4 bases from J, leaving 11 bases between. The CDR3 runs 14 residues. As DNA, the CDR3 is TGTGCCAGCAGTTACCTTCAATTGAGCACTGAAGCTTTCTTT. Amino acid sequence: CASSYLQLSTEAFF.

This chain uses TRBV12-5 with TRBJ1-1; 12 positions match TRBD1. With 0 bases clipped from V and 2 bases from J, the junction kept 10 bases outside the gene matches. CDR3 size: 19 residues. Germline CDR1 is LGHNT and CDR2 is FRNRAP. The CDR3 region is CASGLVPPPGTGGNTEAFF. The CDR3 region has the DNA TGTGCTAGTGGTTTGGTACCCCCTCCCGGGACAGGGGGCAACACTGAAGCTTTCTTT.

The chain has TRBV5-1 and TRBJ2-7; D is possibly TRBD2 (5 bases). This CDR3 has 14 residues. Trimming stripped 3 bases from V and 1 base from J, with 11 bases between. Germline V gives CDR1 SGHRS, CDR2 YFSETQ. CDR3 sequence (DNA): TGCGCCAGCAGCTGGCTAGCTGGGTCCTACGAGCAGTACTTC. As protein: CASSWLAGSYEQYF.

This clone was counted a few times. The chain links TRBV4-1 to TRBJ2-1, with TRBD1 identical over 9 bases. This CDR3 is built from 15 residues. Germline loops: CDR1 MGHRA, CDR2 YSYEKL. V lost 6 bases to trimming and J lost 8 bases; unmatched junction nucleotides: 11. As DNA, the CDR3 is TGCGCCAGCAGACAGGGACAGGGTGATTTCGATGAGCAGTTCTTC. This codes for CASRQGQGDFDEQFF.

This clone was detected only once. The J gene is TRBJ2-5, the V gene TRBV6-1, with 11 bases that match TRBD2. The germline V gene has CDR1 MNHNS and CDR2 SASEGT. J was trimmed by 5 bases and V by 4 bases; bases with no gene match: 12. CDR3 length: 17 residues. CDR3 DNA sequence: TGTGCCAGCAGTGGGCGACTAGCGGGGACCCAGCCGGAGACCCAGTACTTC. It translates to CASSGRLAGTQPETQYF.

V usage is TRBV5-1 and J usage is TRBJ2-1, with 7 bases fitting TRBD2. Germline CDR1 SGHRS, CDR2 YFSETQ. The CDR3 is made up of 15 amino acids. Unmatched junction bases numbered 9, after V lost 0 bases and J lost 9 bases. DNA of the CDR3: TGCGCCAGCAGCTTGGCAGCGGGACGGGGCAGTGAGCAGTTCTTC. Translated, it gives CASSLAAGRGSEQFF. Together with reference TRBV5-1 and TRBJ2-1, the CDR3 gives the full variable domain: KAGVTQTPRYLIKTRGQQVTLSCSPISGHRSVSWYQQTPGQGLQFLFEYFSETQRNKGNFPGRFSGRQFSNSRSEMNVSTLELGDSALYLCASSLAAGRGSEQFFGPGTRLTVL.

V is TRBV7-9 and J is TRBJ1-1; D is uncertain. Germline assignment: CDR1 SEHNR and CDR2 FQNEAQ (reference sequence). V lost 7 bases to trimming and J lost 3 bases, with 15 bases between them. This CDR3 has 14 amino acids. This CDR3 is CASTRAGPYTEAFF. As DNA, the CDR3 is TGTGCCAGCACGAGGGCGGGTCCATACACTGAAGCTTTCTTT.

This clone was seen once. This chain connects TRBV6-4 to TRBJ1-1; D call uncertain. V was pared by 3 bases and J by 1 base, with 6 bases between. The CDR3 is 13 residues long. The germline V gene has CDR1 MRHNA and CDR2 SNTAGT. CDR3 protein: CASSESQNTEAFF. The CDR3 DNA is TGTGCCAGCAGTGAGAGTCAGAACACTGAAGCTTTCTTT.

This rearrangement joins TRBV6-6 to TRBJ2-3; D is perhaps TRBD1 (6 bases). This CDR3 spans 16 amino acids. V was shortened by 6 bases and J by 2 bases, with 18 bases between the two germline ends. CDR1 MNHNY and CDR2 SVGAGI come from the germline V gene (reference sequence). The CDR3: CASSPTHREYTDTQYF. The CDR3 region has the DNA TGTGCCAGCAGCCCCACCCACAGGGAATACACAGATACGCAGTATTTT.

This clone was counted between two and nine times. The chain is built from TRBV7-2 and TRBJ1-1, with D unresolved. The germline CDR1 and CDR2 sequences are SGHTA and FQGNSA. The CDR3 is 14 residues long. Trimming stripped 4 bases from V and 2 bases from J, with 11 bases between. The CDR3 protein is CASSSNADNTEAFF. CDR3 nucleotide sequence: TGTGCCAGCAGCTCAAACGCAGATAACACTGAAGCTTTCTTT.

The chain has TRBV2 and TRBJ2-1, with D perhaps matching TRBD1 (5 bases). Germline assignment: CDR1 SNHLY and CDR2 FYNNEI. The CDR3 runs to 14 residues. V lost 7 bases to trimming and J lost 0 bases, with 10 bases between them. The CDR3 nucleotides read TGTGCCAGCAATTGGGGCCGCTCCTACAATGAGCAGTTCTTC. It specifies CASNWGRSYNEQFF.

The sample holds one count of this clone. V and J are TRBV19 and TRBJ1-1, with 7 bases matching TRBD1. Germline CDR1 reads LNHDA; CDR2 reads SQIVND (reference sequence). The CDR3 is made up of 16 amino acids. Trimming removed 4 bases from V and 4 bases from J; junction bases left unmatched: 12. The CDR3, as DNA: TGTGCCAGTAGTACGACCTTGGACAGGTTCGGCACTGAAGCTTTCTTT. Translating gives CASSTTLDRFGTEAFF.

The chain couples TRBV28 to TRBJ1-3, with 7 positions matching TRBD1. CDR3 length equals 16 residues. Germline V gives CDR1 MDHEN, CDR2 SYDVKM. V lost 6 bases, J lost 4 bases, and 12 bases stayed unmatched. The CDR3: CASSPRQGSMGNTIYF. The CDR3 coding sequence is TGTGCCAGCAGCCCCCGACAGGGATCAATGGGAAACACCATATATTTT. The full variable domain, rest sourced from reference TRBV28 and TRBJ1-3, is DVKVTQSSRYLVKRTGEKVFLECVQDMDHENMFWYRQDPGLGLRLIYFSYDVKMKEKGDIPEGYSVSREKKERFSLILESASTNQTSMYLCASSPRQGSMGNTIYFGEGSWLTVV.